Listed below are T cell receptor beta chains from one sample, sequenced in a study of blood T cell repertoires in COVID-19. Clones were sequenced by immunoSEQ multiplex PCR, and TCRdb holds only the in-frame ones, with some missing. The table includes roughly 300,000 clones, 83% detected once. What was sequenced was peripheral blood. The source is a woman aged 45-60 years who had recovered from COVID-19. Each CDR3 is given with its conserved first and last residue. The D gene is left open where the match is weak. Clone size, where shown, is once, few, many, or a class for clones that have expanded.

clone_size	v_call	d_call	j_call	cdr3_length	cdr3_aa	cdr3_nt
NA	TRBV10-2	TRBD1	TRBJ1-1	16	CASSGQGQALNTEAFF	TGCGCCAGCAGTGGTCAGGGACAGGCCTTGAACACTGAAGCTTTCTTT
NA	TRBV28	NA	TRBJ1-5	14	CASSFRHTTQPQHF	TGTGCCAGCAGTTTCCGACACACGACCCAGCCCCAGCATTTT
NA	TRBV19	TRBD1	TRBJ1-4	13	CASSEDRVEKLFF	TGTGCCAGTAGTGAAGACAGGGTTGAAAAACTGTTTTTT
NA	TRBV3-1/TRBV3-2	TRBD2	TRBJ2-1	14	CASSRERTSGEQFF	TGTGCCAGCAGCAGGGAGCGTACTAGCGGTGAGCAGTTCTTC
NA	TRBV28	NA	TRBJ1-2	15	CASSLYRGFSYGYTF	TGTGCCAGCAGTTTATATCGGGGGTTTAGCTATGGCTACACCTTC
NA	TRBV7-9	TRBD2	TRBJ2-1	15	CASSSGLASYNEQFF	TGTGCCAGCAGCTCGGGACTAGCCTCCTACAATGAGCAGTTCTTC
NA	TRBV5-1	NA	TRBJ1-2	12	CASSPDSYGYTF	TGCGCCAGCAGCCCAGACAGCTATGGCTACACCTTC
NA	TRBV10-3	TRBD1	TRBJ1-1	15	CAISDRGQKNTEAFF	TGTGCCATCAGTGACAGGGGGCAAAAGAACACTGAAGCTTTCTTT
once	TRBV7-9	NA	TRBJ1-4	13	CASSRAQVEKLFF	TGTGCCAGCAGCCGTGCGCAGGTGGAAAAACTGTTTTTT
once	TRBV7-3	TRBD1	TRBJ1-2	15	CASSPDGTGGWGYTF	TGTGCCAGCAGCCCCGACGGGACAGGGGGCTGGGGCTACACCTTC
NA	TRBV6-2/TRBV6-3	TRBD1	TRBJ1-5	15	CASSRQGLGNQPQHF	TGTGCCAGCAGTAGACAGGGTTTGGGCAATCAGCCCCAGCATTTT
NA	TRBV4-3	NA	TRBJ2-7	15	CASSQDPRFSGEQYF	TGCGCCAGCAGCCAAGATCCGCGGTTTTCGGGCGAGCAGTACTTC
NA	TRBV6-5	TRBD2	TRBJ2-1	15	CASSYSAGAYNEQFF	TGTGCCAGCAGTTACTCGGCGGGAGCCTACAATGAGCAGTTCTTC
NA	TRBV11-2	TRBD2	TRBJ2-1	15	CASSISGSSYNEQFF	TGTGCCAGCAGCATCAGCGGGAGCTCCTACAATGAGCAGTTCTTC
NA	TRBV7-7	TRBD1	TRBJ2-5	15	CASSLGGTGMETQYF	TGTGCCAGCAGCTTAGGGGGGACAGGGATGGAGACCCAGTACTTC
NA	TRBV27	TRBD2	TRBJ2-1	16	CATSGTMAGAFNEQFF	TGTGCCACCTCCGGGACGATGGCGGGAGCCTTCAATGAGCAGTTCTTC
NA	TRBV7-2	TRBD2	TRBJ2-3	14	CASSPGTSTDTQYF	TGTGCCAGCAGCCCAGGGACTAGTACCGATACGCAGTATTTT
NA	TRBV27	NA	TRBJ1-1	16	CASSLSRYRENTEAFF	TGTGCCAGCAGTTTATCTCGCTACAGGGAGAACACTGAAGCTTTCTTT
NA	TRBV5-1	NA	TRBJ1-6	15	CASSLSGRVNSPLHF	TGCGCCAGCAGCTTGTCCGGCAGGGTTAATTCACCCCTCCACTTT
NA	TRBV9	NA	TRBJ2-7	16	CASSVEPGHQAGEQYF	TGTGCCAGCAGCGTCGAACCGGGACACCAAGCCGGCGAGCAGTACTTC
few	TRBV10-3	NA	TRBJ2-3	13	CAINDRAQDTQYF	TGTGCCATAAACGACAGAGCTCAAGATACGCAGTATTTT
NA	TRBV10-1	TRBD2	TRBJ2-6	23	CASSESKGGGLAGVLSGANVLTF	TGCGCCAGCAGTGAGTCGAAAGGAGGCGGACTAGCGGGAGTTCTCTCTGGGGCCAACGTCCTGACTTTC
NA	TRBV4-1	NA	TRBJ1-5	17	CASSHDDRRYSNQPQHF	TGCGCCAGCAGCCATGATGACAGGCGGTATAGCAATCAGCCCCAGCATTTT
NA	TRBV5-1	TRBD2	TRBJ2-3	17	CASSLVLAGGSTDTQYF	TGCGCCAGCAGCTTGGTGCTAGCGGGGGGGTCCACAGATACGCAGTATTTT
NA	TRBV12-3/TRBV12-4	NA	TRBJ1-1	13	CATLKEGNTEAFF	TGTGCCACCCTGAAGGAGGGGAACACTGAAGCTTTCTTT
NA	TRBV5-1	TRBD1	TRBJ2-1	18	CASSLKGTGTGYYNEQFF	TGCGCCAGCAGCTTGAAGGGAACCGGGACAGGGTACTACAATGAGCAGTTCTTC
NA	TRBV18	TRBD1	TRBJ1-1	14	CASSPRDRDAEAFF	TGTGCCAGCTCACCCCGAGACAGGGACGCTGAAGCTTTCTTT
NA	TRBV7-2	NA	TRBJ1-5	16	CASTPGGGAGNQPQHF	TGTGCCAGCACCCCGGGCGGGGGCGCCGGCAATCAGCCCCAGCATTTT
NA	TRBV15	TRBD1	TRBJ1-1	15	CATSRRQGANTEAFF	TGTGCCACCAGCAGAAGACAGGGGGCAAACACTGAAGCTTTCTTT
NA	TRBV5-4	TRBD2	TRBJ2-7	16	CASSRLAGGISYEQYF	TGTGCCAGCAGTCGACTAGCGGGGGGAATCTCCTACGAGCAGTACTTC
NA	TRBV9	NA	TRBJ2-1	15	CASSAGGFGLNEQFF	TGTGCCAGCAGCGCCGGGGGTTTTGGGCTTAATGAGCAGTTCTTC
NA	TRBV5-1	TRBD2	TRBJ2-1	16	CASSSKGTTPHNEQFF	TGCGCCAGCAGCTCCAAAGGGACTACTCCACACAATGAGCAGTTCTTC
NA	TRBV6-6	TRBD1	TRBJ1-5	15	CASREQGVSNQPQHF	TGTGCCAGCAGAGAACAGGGGGTGAGCAATCAGCCCCAGCATTTT
NA	TRBV27	TRBD1	TRBJ1-5	15	CASTSGTGVNQPQHF	TGTGCCAGCACCTCCGGGACAGGGGTCAATCAGCCCCAGCATTTT
once	TRBV19	NA	TRBJ2-1	13	CASSIGEGNEQFF	TGTGCCAGTAGTATAGGTGAGGGTAATGAGCAGTTCTTC
NA	TRBV9	NA	TRBJ1-5	14	CASSQGQFNQPQHF	TGTGCCAGCAGCCAAGGACAGTTCAATCAGCCCCAGCATTTT
NA	TRBV5-4	NA	TRBJ1-2	14	CASSSGQSNYGYTF	TGTGCCAGCAGCTCCGGACAGTCCAACTATGGCTACACCTTC
NA	TRBV27	NA	TRBJ2-7	15	CASSLSGLRPHEQYF	TGTGCCAGCAGTTTAAGTGGGCTGCGTCCCCACGAGCAGTACTTC
NA	TRBV7-2	NA	TRBJ2-3	15	CASSPPGTYTDTQYF	TGTGCCAGCAGCCCCCCGGGGACTTACACAGATACGCAGTATTTT
NA	TRBV6-4	TRBD1	TRBJ1-2	16	CASRTQGNQANYGYTF	TGTGCCAGCAGGACACAGGGGAATCAGGCTAACTATGGCTACACCTTC
NA	TRBV15	TRBD1	TRBJ2-3	17	CATSRDRQGAGTDTQYF	TGTGCCACCAGCAGAGATCGGCAGGGGGCTGGCACAGATACGCAGTATTTT
NA	TRBV28	TRBD1	TRBJ1-6	17	CASSYGTPGTGGSPLHF	TGTGCCAGCAGTTACGGGACTCCAGGCACAGGGGGTTCACCCCTCCACTTT
NA	TRBV6-2/TRBV6-3	TRBD2	TRBJ2-3	18	CASSRPRTSGGRTDTQYF	TGTGCCAGCAGTCGCCCCCGGACTAGCGGGGGACGCACAGATACGCAGTATTTT
NA	TRBV28	TRBD1	TRBJ1-2	16	CASSTTGQEPNYGYTF	TGTGCCAGCAGTACAACGGGACAGGAACCTAACTATGGCTACACCTTC
NA	TRBV4-2	NA	TRBJ2-3	15	CASSQDLTVTDTQYF	TGTGCCAGCAGCCAAGATCTGACAGTAACAGATACGCAGTATTTT
NA	TRBV15	TRBD1	TRBJ2-1	15	CATRVTGGRENEQFF	TGTGCCACCAGAGTGACAGGGGGACGGGAAAATGAGCAGTTCTTC
few	TRBV5-4	TRBD2	TRBJ2-1	15	CASSLTSGGYNEQFF	TGTGCCAGCAGTTTGACTAGCGGGGGGTACAATGAGCAGTTCTTC